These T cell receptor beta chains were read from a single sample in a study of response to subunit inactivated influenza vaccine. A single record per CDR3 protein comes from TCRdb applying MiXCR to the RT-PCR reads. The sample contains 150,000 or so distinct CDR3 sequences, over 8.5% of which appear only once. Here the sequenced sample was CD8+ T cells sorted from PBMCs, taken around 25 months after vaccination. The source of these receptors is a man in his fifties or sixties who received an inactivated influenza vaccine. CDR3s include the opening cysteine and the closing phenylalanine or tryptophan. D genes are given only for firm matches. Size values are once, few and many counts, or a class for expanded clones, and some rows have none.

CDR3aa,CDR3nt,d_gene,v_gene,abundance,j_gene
CASSLEASTDTQYF,TGTGCCAGCAGCTTAGAAGCTAGCACAGATACGCAGTATTTT,NA,TRBV11-2,many,TRBJ2-3
CASSYGTEAFF,TGTGCCAGCAGTTACGGGACTGAAGCTTTCTTT,NA,TRBV6-2/TRBV6-3,NA,TRBJ1-1
CASSSGQVSTGELFF,TGTGCCAGCAGTTCGGGACAGGTTTCCACCGGGGAGCTGTTTTTT,TRBD1,TRBV6-2/TRBV6-3,many,TRBJ2-2
CASSSLSRLGRTIQETQYF,TGTGCCAGCAGCAGCTTATCCAGACTAGGACGGACGATCCAAGAGACCCAGTACTTC,NA,TRBV11-1,few,TRBJ2-5
CASSPNGNNYGYTF,TGTGCCAGCAGTCCTAATGGGAATAACTATGGCTACACCTTC,NA,TRBV27,NA,TRBJ1-2
CAFREGTEAFF,TGTGCCTTTCGGGAGGGCACTGAAGCTTTCTTT,NA,TRBV7-8,few,TRBJ1-1
CASSQVQGEMLTSNQPQHF,TGTGCCAGCAGCCAAGTGCAGGGGGAAATGTTAACGAGCAATCAGCCCCAGCATTTT,TRBD1,TRBV3-1,NA,TRBJ1-5
CASNSDRGAYNEQFF,TGTGCCAGCAATTCGGACAGGGGGGCCTACAATGAGCAGTTCTTC,TRBD1,TRBV7-9,NA,TRBJ2-1
CASSGGPSDEQFF,TGTGCCAGCAGCGGAGGTCCCTCCGACGAGCAGTTCTTC,NA,TRBV9,many,TRBJ2-1
CASSQRPGTAYYEQYF,TGTGCCAGCAGCCAACGGCCCGGGACAGCGTACTACGAGCAGTACTTC,TRBD1,TRBV27,few,TRBJ2-7
CASSFIAGGPNTGELFF,TGTGCCAGCAGTTTTATTGCGGGGGGGCCCAACACCGGGGAGCTGTTTTTT,TRBD2,TRBV27,NA,TRBJ2-2
CASSLAGGQVETQYF,TGTGCCAGCAGCTTAGCGGGAGGCCAGGTAGAGACCCAGTACTTC,TRBD2,TRBV7-3,many,TRBJ2-5
CATSREGRRETQYF,TGTGCCACCAGCAGGGAAGGAAGGAGGGAGACCCAGTACTTC,NA,TRBV15,NA,TRBJ2-5